These T cell receptor beta chains were read from a single sample in a study of blood T cell repertoires in COVID-19. Profiling relied on immunoSEQ multiplex PCR, and the TCRdb table lists in-frame clones only, not all of them. The table shows 200,000 to 250,000 clones, with roughly 80% occurring only once. The sequencing input was peripheral blood. All receptors come from a woman in her sixties with acute or convalescent COVID-19. Both conserved end residues are part of each CDR3. D genes are given only for firm matches. Clone sizes are given selectively: once, few, many, or a class where the clone is expanded.

v_gene	j_gene	len	abundance	d_gene	CDR3aa	CDR3nt
TRBV9	TRBJ2-7	16	once	TRBD2	CASSPSETSGAYEQYF	TGTGCCAGCAGCCCATCCGAGACTAGCGGAGCCTACGAGCAGTACTTC
TRBV6-5	TRBJ1-1	13	-	TRBD1	CASSSPGQGEAFF	TGTGCCAGCAGTTCCCCGGGACAGGGAGAAGCTTTCTTT
TRBV3-1/TRBV3-2	TRBJ2-3	16	-	TRBD2	CASSQRTSFYTDTQYF	TGTGCCAGCAGCCAAAGGACTAGCTTCTACACAGATACGCAGTATTTT
TRBV7-3	TRBJ2-2	16	-	-	CASSSSGLSNTGELFF	TGTGCCAGCAGCTCAAGCGGGCTGTCGAACACCGGGGAGCTGTTTTTT
TRBV19	TRBJ1-2	13	few	-	CASSINSNYGYTF	TGTGCCAGTAGTATTAACAGTAACTATGGCTACACCTTC
TRBV25-1	TRBJ2-3	14	-	-	CASSELGNTDTQYF	TGTGCCAGCAGTGAGCTAGGAAACACAGATACGCAGTATTTT
TRBV4-1	TRBJ1-2	17	-	TRBD1	CASSQEHPQGARYGYTF	TGCGCCAGCAGCCAAGAGCACCCCCAGGGGGCGCGGTATGGCTACACCTTC
TRBV12-3/TRBV12-4	TRBJ2-7	12	-	-	CASSLDAYEQYF	TGTGCCAGCAGTTTAGACGCGTACGAGCAGTACTTC
TRBV7-3	TRBJ2-2	13	-	-	CASSSMNTGELFF	TGTGCCAGCAGCTCAATGAACACCGGGGAGCTGTTTTTT
TRBV5-1	TRBJ1-2	13	few	-	CASSLAGNYGYTF	TGCGCCAGCAGCTTGGCCGGGAACTATGGCTACACCTTC
TRBV5-4	TRBJ1-1	16	-	-	CASSLAGGGLNTEAFF	TGTGCCAGCAGCTTGGCCGGGGGAGGACTGAACACTGAAGCTTTCTTT
TRBV7-2	TRBJ1-2	17	few	-	CASSLKGVGISNYGYTF	TGTGCCAGCAGCTTAAAGGGGGTGGGGATTTCTAACTATGGCTACACCTTC
TRBV9	TRBJ1-6	16	-	TRBD1	CASSDRQGAFGSPLHF	TGTGCCAGCAGCGATAGACAGGGGGCGTTTGGTTCACCCCTCCACTTT
TRBV5-1	TRBJ1-3	15	-	TRBD1	CASSRGQGDGNTIYF	TGCGCCAGCAGCAGGGGACAGGGGGATGGAAACACCATATATTTT
TRBV7-9	TRBJ1-1	14	-	-	CASSLHDGDTEAFF	TGTGCCAGCAGCTTACACGATGGCGACACCGAAGCTTTCTTT
TRBV6-5	TRBJ2-3	14	-	TRBD2	CASSRGGASDTQYF	TGTGCCAGCTCACGCGGGGGGGCCTCAGATACGCAGTATTTT
TRBV5-1	TRBJ2-1	17	few	TRBD1	CASSLAGGTGVHNEQFF	TGCGCCAGCAGCTTGGCCGGAGGGACAGGGGTACACAATGAGCAGTTCTTC
TRBV27	TRBJ2-4	14	-	-	CASSYDRGGNIQYF	TGTGCCAGCAGTTACGACAGGGGAGGGAACATTCAGTACTTC
TRBV6-6	TRBJ2-5	14	-	-	CASSYSYSRETQYF	TGTGCCAGCAGTTATTCCTACTCCAGGGAGACCCAGTACTTC
TRBV6-5	TRBJ2-7	15	-	-	CASSYEPTGFYEQYF	TGTGCCAGCAGTTATGAGCCTACAGGGTTCTACGAGCAGTACTTC
TRBV7-2	TRBJ1-1	13	-	TRBD1	CASRVTGGKAAFF	TGTGCCAGCAGGGTAACAGGGGGCAAAGCAGCTTTCTTT
TRBV3-1/TRBV3-2	TRBJ1-5	16	few	-	CASSQTPGTPNQPQHF	TGTGCCAGCAGCCAAACTCCCGGGACACCAAATCAGCCCCAGCATTTT
TRBV7-3	TRBJ2-1	13	-	-	CASSPWSGNEQFF	TGTGCCAGCAGCCCATGGAGCGGGAATGAGCAGTTCTTC
TRBV7-8	TRBJ1-4	14	once	-	CASSPRSTNEKLFF	TGTGCCAGCAGTCCTAGGTCGACTAATGAAAAACTGTTTTTT
TRBV11-2	TRBJ2-7	15	-	-	CASSLVIGAVGEQYF	TGTGCCAGCAGCTTAGTGATAGGGGCGGTGGGGGAGCAGTACTTC
TRBV2	TRBJ1-2	13	-	-	CASSVWGVDGYTF	TGTGCCAGCAGTGTATGGGGGGTGGATGGCTACACCTTC
TRBV30	TRBJ2-1	17	-	TRBD1	CAWSGGSQGASYNEQFF	TGTGCCTGGAGTGGGGGTAGCCAGGGGGCCTCCTACAATGAGCAGTTCTTC
TRBV6-2/TRBV6-3	TRBJ2-1	14	-	-	CASSYSGTYNEQFF	TGTGCCAGCAGTTACTCGGGCACTTACAATGAGCAGTTCTTC
TRBV4-2	TRBJ2-1	16	few	-	CASSREGGYRYNEQFF	TGTGCCAGCAGCCGCGAAGGGGGTTATCGCTACAATGAGCAGTTCTTC
TRBV18	TRBJ2-3	16	-	TRBD2	CASSPRASGGTDTQYF	TGTGCCAGCTCACCACGTGCTAGCGGGGGCACAGATACGCAGTATTTT
TRBV7-6	TRBJ1-4	12	-	TRBD1	CASSPDRGNLFF	TGTGCCAGCAGCCCGGACAGGGGGAATCTGTTTTTT
TRBV28	TRBJ1-5	17	-	-	CASSLLTARSGNQPQHF	TGTGCTAGCAGTTTATTAACCGCGAGGAGTGGCAATCAGCCCCAGCATTTT
TRBV6-1	TRBJ2-2	15	-	TRBD2	CASSELAGGPGELFF	TGTGCCAGCAGTGAACTAGCGGGGGGTCCCGGGGAGCTGTTTTTT
TRBV9	TRBJ1-2	12	-	TRBD1	CASRTGVNGYTF	TGTGCCAGCAGAACAGGGGTCAATGGCTACACCTTC
TRBV27	TRBJ1-1	14	-	-	CATYKAGTNTEAFF	TGTGCCACCTATAAGGCGGGGACGAACACTGAAGCTTTCTTT
TRBV6-5	TRBJ1-2	15	-	TRBD1	CASSYRTGGNYGYTF	TGTGCCAGCAGTTATCGGACAGGGGGCAACTATGGCTACACCTTC
TRBV5-4	TRBJ1-1	17	-	TRBD1	CASRLQVTGAGGTEAFF	TGTGCCAGCAGATTACAAGTAACAGGGGCTGGAGGGACTGAAGCTTTCTTT
TRBV29-1	TRBJ1-1	10	-	-	CSVAGTEAFF	TGCAGCGTTGCCGGCACTGAAGCTTTCTTT
TRBV2	TRBJ2-3	17	-	TRBD2	CASSVLAGSQKGDTQYF	TGTGCCAGCAGTGTTCTAGCGGGGTCCCAAAAGGGAGATACGCAGTATTTT
TRBV2	TRBJ1-2	16	-	-	CASSEGRVQSNYGYTF	TGTGCCAGCAGTGAAGGTCGTGTACAGTCTAACTATGGCTACACCTTC
TRBV28	TRBJ1-5	14	-	-	CASSLLRQYQPQHF	TGTGCCAGCAGTTTACTCAGGCAGTATCAGCCCCAGCATTTT
TRBV18	TRBJ2-1	20	-	TRBD2	CASSPSSRTSGGVSYNEQFF	TGTGCCAGCTCACCTTCGTCCCGGACTAGCGGGGGCGTCTCCTACAATGAGCAGTTCTTC
TRBV6-4	TRBJ1-5	16	-	TRBD1	CASSDRDSDSNQPQHF	TGTGCCAGCAGTGACCGGGACAGTGATAGCAATCAGCCCCAGCATTTT
TRBV28	TRBJ1-2	13	few	TRBD1	CASSGTGNYGYTF	TGTGCCAGCAGTGGGACAGGAAACTATGGCTACACCTTC
TRBV4-2	TRBJ2-1	17	-	TRBD1	CASSQEPGTGVYNEQFF	TGTGCCAGCAGCCAAGAACCCGGGACAGGGGTCTACAATGAGCAGTTCTTC
TRBV5-8	TRBJ1-1	13	few	TRBD1	CASSLTGGTEAFF	TGTGCCAGCAGCTTGACAGGGGGCACTGAAGCTTTCTTT
TRBV7-2	TRBJ2-2	15	once	-	CASSLKGGNTGELFF	TGTGCCAGCAGCTTAAAAGGGGGTAACACCGGGGAGCTGTTTTTT
TRBV30	TRBJ1-4	14	-	-	CAWSGSATNEKLFF	TGTGCCTGGAGTGGGTCAGCAACTAATGAAAAACTGTTTTTT
TRBV3-1/TRBV3-2	TRBJ1-5	14	few	TRBD1	CASSHGTGDQPQHF	TGTGCCAGCAGCCATGGGACAGGGGATCAGCCCCAGCATTTT
TRBV19	TRBJ1-5	13	-	TRBD1	CAAQGGSNQPQHF	TGTGCCGCACAGGGGGGCAGCAATCAGCCCCAGCATTTT
TRBV5-3	TRBJ2-7	14	-	-	CARSFARGNYEQYF	TGTGCCAGAAGCTTCGCCCGGGGGAACTACGAGCAGTACTTC
TRBV5-1	TRBJ1-4	14	-	-	CASSLDGTNEKLFF	TGCGCCAGCAGCCTGGACGGAACTAATGAAAAACTGTTTTTT
TRBV12-3/TRBV12-4	TRBJ1-1	12	-	-	CASSFQGTEAFF	TGTGCCAGCAGTTTCCAGGGAACTGAAGCTTTCTTT